This TCR beta chain was sequenced during a study of T-cell reconstitution after alpha-beta-depleted transplantation in children. Worth noting for this clonotype: What it binds is not known. The junction and the germline gene differ at one end; a read error may be behind it.

Overall study findings and caveats: The origin of high day-60 TCRbeta diversity in some patients lay in surviving recipient T cells and thymic progenitors. Hyperexpanded clones declined; after one year, newly produced T cells mostly supplied diversity. In patients about two months after transplant, alpha-beta T cells reportedly arose from several hundred expanded graft clones.

Looked up from germline, CDR1 is SGHRS and CDR2 is YFSETQ. The CDR3 runs to 14 residues. Using unique molecular identifiers, the investigators prepared the TCRbeta library. TCRdb processed the PCR reads anew with MiXCR; each CDR3 protein has one entry. The sample shows 210,000 or so distinct CDR3 sequences, around 9.9% of them seen only once. Here the sequenced sample was PBMCs, taken before TCRalphabeta/CD19-depleted stem cell transplant. This TCR came from a child less than two years old with acute myeloid leukemia, due to receive a stem cell transplant. The rearrangement links TRBV5-1 to TRBJ2-3; 11 positions agree with TRBD1. CDR3 bases: TGCGCCAGAAGCTTGGGACAGGGGGGAGATACGCAGTATTTT. Amino acids: CARSLGQGGDTQYF.